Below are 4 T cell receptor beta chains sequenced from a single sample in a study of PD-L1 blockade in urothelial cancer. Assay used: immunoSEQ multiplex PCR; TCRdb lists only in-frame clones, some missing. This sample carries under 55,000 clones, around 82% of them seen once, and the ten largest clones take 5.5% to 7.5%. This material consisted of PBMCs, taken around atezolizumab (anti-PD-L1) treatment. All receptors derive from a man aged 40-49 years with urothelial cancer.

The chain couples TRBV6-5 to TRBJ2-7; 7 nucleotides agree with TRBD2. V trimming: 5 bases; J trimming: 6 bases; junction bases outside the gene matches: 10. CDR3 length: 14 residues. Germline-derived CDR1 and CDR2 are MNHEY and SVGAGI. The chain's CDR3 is CASSPRGLGFEQYF. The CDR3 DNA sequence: TGTGCCAGCAGTCCGCGGGGGTTGGGGTTCGAGCAGTACTTC.

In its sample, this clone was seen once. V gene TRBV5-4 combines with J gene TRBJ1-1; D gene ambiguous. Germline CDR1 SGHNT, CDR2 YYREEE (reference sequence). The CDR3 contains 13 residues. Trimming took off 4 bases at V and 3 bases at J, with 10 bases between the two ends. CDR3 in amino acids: CASSAGTDTEAFF. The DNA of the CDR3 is TGTGCCAGCAGCGCCGGTACCGACACTGAAGCTTTCTTT.

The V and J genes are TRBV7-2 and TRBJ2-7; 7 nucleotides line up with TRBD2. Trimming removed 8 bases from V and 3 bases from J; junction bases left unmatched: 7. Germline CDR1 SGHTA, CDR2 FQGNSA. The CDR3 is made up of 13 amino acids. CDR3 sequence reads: CASASGDLYEQYF. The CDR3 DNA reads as TGTGCCAGCGCTAGCGGAGACCTCTACGAGCAGTACTTC.

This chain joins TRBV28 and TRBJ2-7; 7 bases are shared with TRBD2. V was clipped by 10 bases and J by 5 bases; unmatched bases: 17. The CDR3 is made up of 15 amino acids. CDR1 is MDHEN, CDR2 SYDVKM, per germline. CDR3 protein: CATSVSAGAQDEQYF. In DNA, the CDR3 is TGTGCCACCTCAGTTTCGGCGGGAGCCCAGGACGAGCAGTACTTC. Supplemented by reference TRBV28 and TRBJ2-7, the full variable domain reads DVKVTQSSRYLVKRTGEKVFLECVQDMDHENMFWYRQDPGLGLRLIYFSYDVKMKEKGDIPEGYSVSREKKERFSLILESASTNQTSMYLCATSVSAGAQDEQYFGPGTRLTVT.